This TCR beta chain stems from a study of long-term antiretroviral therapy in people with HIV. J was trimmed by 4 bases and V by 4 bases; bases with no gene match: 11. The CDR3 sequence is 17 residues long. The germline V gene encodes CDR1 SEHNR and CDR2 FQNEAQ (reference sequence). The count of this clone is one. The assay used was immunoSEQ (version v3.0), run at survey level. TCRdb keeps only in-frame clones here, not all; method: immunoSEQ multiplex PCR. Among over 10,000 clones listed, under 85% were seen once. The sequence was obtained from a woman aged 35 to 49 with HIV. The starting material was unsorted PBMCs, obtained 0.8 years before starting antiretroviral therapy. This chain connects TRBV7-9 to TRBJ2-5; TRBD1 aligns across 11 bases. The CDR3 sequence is CASSSRTGGIRRETQYF. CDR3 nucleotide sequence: TGTGCCAGCAGCTCGAGGACAGGGGGCATTCGGCGAGAGACCCAGTACTTC.